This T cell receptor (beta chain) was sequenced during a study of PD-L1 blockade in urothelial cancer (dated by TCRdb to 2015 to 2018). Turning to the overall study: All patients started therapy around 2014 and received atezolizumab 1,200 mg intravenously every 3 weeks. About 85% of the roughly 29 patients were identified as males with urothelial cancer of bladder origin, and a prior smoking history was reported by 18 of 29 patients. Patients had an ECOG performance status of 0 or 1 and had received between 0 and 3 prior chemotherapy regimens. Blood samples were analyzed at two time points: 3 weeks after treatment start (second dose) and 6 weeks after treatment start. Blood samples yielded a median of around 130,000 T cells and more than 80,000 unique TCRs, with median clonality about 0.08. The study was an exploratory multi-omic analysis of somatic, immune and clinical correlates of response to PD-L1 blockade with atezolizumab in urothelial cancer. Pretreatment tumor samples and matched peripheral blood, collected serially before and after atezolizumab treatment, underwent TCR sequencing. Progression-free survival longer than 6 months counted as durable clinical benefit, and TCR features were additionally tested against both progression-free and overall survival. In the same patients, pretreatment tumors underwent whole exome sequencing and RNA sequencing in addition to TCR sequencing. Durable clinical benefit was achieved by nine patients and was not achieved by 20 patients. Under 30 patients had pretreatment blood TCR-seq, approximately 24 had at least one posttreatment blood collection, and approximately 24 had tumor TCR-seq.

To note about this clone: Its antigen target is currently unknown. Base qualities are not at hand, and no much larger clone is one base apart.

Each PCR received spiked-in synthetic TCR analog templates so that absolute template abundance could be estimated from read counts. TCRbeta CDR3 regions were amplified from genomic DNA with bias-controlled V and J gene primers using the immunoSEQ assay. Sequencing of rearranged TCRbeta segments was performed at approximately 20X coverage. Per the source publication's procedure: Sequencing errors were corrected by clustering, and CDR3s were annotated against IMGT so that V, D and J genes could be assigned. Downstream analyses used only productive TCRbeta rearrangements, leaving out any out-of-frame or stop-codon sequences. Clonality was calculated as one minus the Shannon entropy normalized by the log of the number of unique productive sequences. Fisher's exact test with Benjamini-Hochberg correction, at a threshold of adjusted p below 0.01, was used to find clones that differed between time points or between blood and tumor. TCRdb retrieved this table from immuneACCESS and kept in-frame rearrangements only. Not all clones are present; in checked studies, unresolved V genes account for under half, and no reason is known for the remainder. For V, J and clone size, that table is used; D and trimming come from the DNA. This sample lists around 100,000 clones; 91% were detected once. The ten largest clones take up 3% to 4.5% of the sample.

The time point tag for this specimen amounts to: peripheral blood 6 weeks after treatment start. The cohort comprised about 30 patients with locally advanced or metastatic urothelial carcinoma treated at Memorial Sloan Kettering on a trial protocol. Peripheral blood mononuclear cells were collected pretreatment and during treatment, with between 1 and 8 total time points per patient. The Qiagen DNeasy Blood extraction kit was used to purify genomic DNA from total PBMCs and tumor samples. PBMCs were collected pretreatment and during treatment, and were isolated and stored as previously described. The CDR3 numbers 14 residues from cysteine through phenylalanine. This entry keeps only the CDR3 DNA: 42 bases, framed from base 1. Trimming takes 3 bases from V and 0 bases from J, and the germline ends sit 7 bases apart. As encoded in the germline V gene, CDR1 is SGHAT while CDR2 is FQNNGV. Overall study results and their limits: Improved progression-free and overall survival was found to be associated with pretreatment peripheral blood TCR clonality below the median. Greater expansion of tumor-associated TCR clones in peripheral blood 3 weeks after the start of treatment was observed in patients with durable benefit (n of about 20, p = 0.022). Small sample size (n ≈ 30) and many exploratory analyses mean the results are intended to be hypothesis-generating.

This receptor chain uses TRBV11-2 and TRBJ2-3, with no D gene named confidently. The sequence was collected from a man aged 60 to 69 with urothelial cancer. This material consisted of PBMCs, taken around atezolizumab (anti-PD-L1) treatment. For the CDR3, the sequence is CASSLFSSTDTQYF. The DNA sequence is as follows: TGTGCCAGCAGCTTGTTTTCGAGCACAGATACGCAGTATTTT.